The entry below describes one T cell receptor beta chain. What it binds is unknown. A read error is possible here, since a much larger clone lies one base away. Total RNA (around 500 ng) served as template for TCR beta cDNA synthesis primed by a constant-region primer. Researchers made the TCR beta libraries by running three nested multiplex PCR rounds with slightly modified ARM-PCR. Use of TRBV1-TRBV30 forward primers with a C-beta reverse primer characterized the first two PCR rounds, which lasted around 11 cycles each. MiXCR, applied by TCRdb to the multiplex PCR reads, yields one record per CDR3 protein. The sample includes around 40,000 distinct CDR3 sequences, around 70% of them seen just once. V lost 5 bases and J lost 3, with 5 bases in between. The CDR3 has 11 amino acids. CDR1 and CDR2 (germline): LNHDA, SQIVND (reference sequence). The tissue used was unsorted bulk material of about 17-33 mg. RNA and DNA were co-extracted from it with the AllPrep DNA/RNA mini kit. Each tumor specimen held more than 85% viable tumor cells.

The record originates from a study of tumor-infiltrating lymphocytes in primary liver carcinoma. Study in general: Samples had roughly 3.65 to 7.5 million productive TCRbeta reads, comparable between tissue types.

Study outcomes and limitations: Found in all five tumor regions were only about 7-25% of top clones. Tumors reached a significantly greater top-250-clone fraction than blood did (p = 0.039).

The sample taken for sequencing was liver tumor tissue from sampling region 2. The subset is: tumor region T2, inferior pole. This clonotype originated in a man aged 35 to 55 with primary liver carcinoma and hepatitis B virus infection. V and J are TRBV19 and TRBJ2-7; D is undetermined. CDR3 sequence: CASSADYEQYF. CDR3 sequence (DNA): TGTGCCAGTAGTGCCGACTACGAGCAGTACTTC.